Below, 8 T cell receptor beta chains from the same sample are listed, as sequenced in a study of Ad26.COV2.S vaccination and SARS-CoV-2 variants. Treatment reported: 15 to 20 received Ad26.COV2.S at low or high dose, single or two shots; several received placebo; per-sample allocation not given. Sampling was performed 63 days after the first vaccine or placebo injection. Profiling relied on immunoSEQ multiplex PCR, and the TCRdb table lists in-frame clones only, not all of them. Here the sample spans a few hundred thousand clones, roughly 90% being singletons. This specimen was peripheral blood, taken in a trial of Ad26.COV2.S vaccine versus placebo. The receptor set was obtained from a person between 18 and 65 years old who received the Ad26.COV2.S COVID-19 vaccine or a placebo.

This clone turned up a few times. The rearrangement links TRBV10-1 to TRBJ2-7, with TRBD2 matching 9 bases. Germline values: CDR1 WNHNN, CDR2 SYGVQD (reference sequence). Unmatched junction bases numbered 3, after V lost 4 bases and J lost 5 bases. This CDR3 is built from 13 residues. The CDR3, as DNA: TGCGCCAGCAGTGCCGGGACTAGCAACGAGCAGTACTTC. Its translation: CASSAGTSNEQYF.

This rearrangement joins TRBV4-1 to TRBJ1-4; 7 bases fit TRBD1. The V gene end was trimmed by 1 base and the J gene end by 8 bases; junction bases not matched to a gene: 10. This CDR3 contains 16 residues. CDR1 is MGHRA, CDR2 YSYEKL, per germline. Written as DNA, the CDR3 is TGCGCCAGCAGCCAAGTGGAGGTGAGGGGGCGCGAAAAACTGTTTTTT. Translating it yields CASSQVEVRGREKLFF.

V usage is TRBV2 and J usage is TRBJ2-3; TRBD1 is a possible D gene (6 bases). This CDR3 is 14 amino acids long. Germline V lookup: CDR1 SNHLY, CDR2 FYNNEI. Trimming cost V 7 bases and J 0 bases, with 11 bases left between them. The CDR3 nucleotides are TGTGCCAGCATTGAGGGGGTTAGCACAGATACGCAGTATTTT. Translating it yields CASIEGVSTDTQYF.

The rearrangement links TRBV6-2 or TRBV6-3 to TRBJ2-3, with D uncertain. Germline loops: CDR1 MNHEY, CDR2 SVGEGT. CDR3 length: 14 amino acids. Between the trimmed V and J ends, which lost 0 bases and 4 bases, there was a span of 8 bases. CDR3 protein: CASSYSPYPDTQYF. CDR3 in DNA: TGTGCCAGCAGTTACTCGCCCTACCCAGATACGCAGTATTTT.

The rearrangement uses TRBV6-5 and TRBJ1-1, with a tentative D call TRBD1 (6 bases). The CDR3 length is 15 residues. V shed 6 bases and J shed 0 bases, with 14 bases lying between them. Per germline, CDR1 MNHEY and CDR2 SVGAGI. The CDR3, as DNA: TGTGCCAGCAGACCGAGACAGGAGTTGAACACTGAAGCTTTCTTT. It is translated as CASRPRQELNTEAFF.

The CDR3 loop reads CASSLWGDRTYNEQFF. The DNA of the CDR3 is TGTGCCAGCAGTCTTTGGGGGGACAGAACTTACAATGAGCAGTTCTTC. The chain is built from TRBV6-2 or TRBV6-3 and TRBJ2-1, with a possible D match to TRBD1 (7 bases). With 5 bases removed from V and 4 bases from J, the gap between germline ends came to 18 bases. CDR3 length: 16 amino acids. Germline CDR1 and CDR2: MNHEY and SVGEGT.

This clone was seen a single time. This chain links TRBV15 with TRBJ1-2; 9 nucleotides match TRBD1. Germline-derived CDR1 and CDR2 are LNHNV and YYDKDF (reference sequence). With V trimmed by 6 bases and J by 8 bases, 13 bases remained unmatched. The CDR3 has 15 residues. The CDR3 region is CATSRGQGLGGGYTF. CDR3 bases: TGTGCCACCAGTAGGGGACAGGGCTTGGGGGGAGGCTACACCTTC. The full variable domain, with the rest looked up from reference TRBV15 and TRBJ1-2, is DAMVIQNPRYQVTQFGKPVTLSCSQTLNHNVMYWYQQKSSQAPKLLFHYYDKDFNNEADTPDNFQSRRPNTSFCFLDIRSPGLGDTAMYLCATSRGQGLGGGYTFGSGTRLTVV.

The gene calls are TRBV5-1 and TRBJ2-5; D remains unclear. The CDR3 has 13 amino acids. The germline V gene has CDR1 SGHRS and CDR2 YFSETQ. Trimming pared 1 base from V and 10 bases from J, leaving 14 bases between. The CDR3 spells CASSLPNERHQYF. CDR3 DNA sequence: TGCGCCAGCAGCTTGCCCAACGAGCGTCACCAGTACTTC.